The rows below give T cell receptor beta chains drawn from one sample of a study of T cell responses to AZD1222 COVID-19 vaccine. Assay used: immunoSEQ multiplex PCR; TCRdb lists only in-frame clones, some missing. The sample lists about 150,000 clones; about 91% were seen once. The source was peripheral blood, collected on day 0 of AZD1222 vaccination. The receptors originated from an adult in good health. Both conserved end residues are part of each CDR3. D genes are given only for firm matches. Clone size is not always given. Where it is, it says once, few, many or a class for expanded clones.

J: TRBJ2-7; size: -; D: -; V: TRBV6-5; DNA: TGTGCCAGCAGTACGCAGGGAGCCTCCCCCTACGAGCAGTACTTC; CDR3: CASSTQGASPYEQYF
J: TRBJ1-1; size: once; D: -; V: TRBV4-3; DNA: TGCGCCAGCAGCCAAGACAAGGGATATAGGACTGAAGCTTTCTTT; CDR3: CASSQDKGYRTEAFF
J: TRBJ1-3; size: -; D: TRBD1; V: TRBV7-9; DNA: TGTGCCAGCAGCTTAATCGGGCTGGGGCAGGGGGAAAACACCATATATTTT; CDR3: CASSLIGLGQGENTIYF
J: TRBJ1-2; size: -; D: -; V: TRBV20-1; DNA: TGCAGTGCTAGAGTGGGGGCAGGCTACACCTTC; CDR3: CSARVGAGYTF
J: TRBJ2-5; size: -; D: -; V: TRBV19; DNA: TGTGCCAGTAGTATAGACAGGGATTTTCAAGAGACCCAGTACTTC; CDR3: CASSIDRDFQETQYF
J: TRBJ2-1; size: -; D: -; V: TRBV18; DNA: TGTGCCAGCTCACCGCCCTCCTACAATGAGCAGTTCTTC; CDR3: CASSPPSYNEQFF
J: TRBJ2-1; size: -; D: TRBD1; V: TRBV14; DNA: TGTGCCAGCAGCCAAGTGCAGGGGGTAGGACTTGAGCAGTTCTTC; CDR3: CASSQVQGVGLEQFF
J: TRBJ1-5; size: -; D: -; V: TRBV24-1; DNA: TGTGCCACCAGTGACTCCCAGGACCGTGATAGCAATCAGCCCCAGCATTTT; CDR3: CATSDSQDRDSNQPQHF
J: TRBJ2-7; size: -; D: -; V: TRBV7-8; DNA: TGTGCCAGCAGCAAAGGGGGTGGATACGAGCAGTACTTC; CDR3: CASSKGGGYEQYF
J: TRBJ1-2; size: -; D: -; V: TRBV28; DNA: TGTGCCAGCAGAGTAACCGTTTGGGGGGGCTATGGCTACACCTTC; CDR3: CASRVTVWGGYGYTF
J: TRBJ1-2; size: -; D: TRBD1; V: TRBV10-1; DNA: TGCGCCAGGCAATATACAGGGGGCCACTATGGCTACACCTTC; CDR3: CARQYTGGHYGYTF
J: TRBJ1-1; size: -; D: -; V: TRBV21-1; DNA: TGTGCCAGCAGCAAAAGCGACGGGATCAATCCCATGGCGAACACTGAAGCTTTCTTT; CDR3: CASSKSDGINPMANTEAFF
J: TRBJ2-1; size: -; D: -; V: TRBV7-3; DNA: TGTGCCAGCAGCTTAACAGCTGGGGTATACAATGAGCAGTTCTTC; CDR3: CASSLTAGVYNEQFF
J: TRBJ1-5; size: -; D: TRBD1; V: TRBV10-3; DNA: TGTGCCAGCGGCGAAGGGACAGCGGATCAGCCCCAGCATTTT; CDR3: CASGEGTADQPQHF
J: TRBJ2-3; size: -; D: -; V: TRBV6-6; DNA: TGTGCCAGCACCCCTTGGGACTTCCTGAGATCAGATACGCAGTATTTT; CDR3: CASTPWDFLRSDTQYF
J: TRBJ2-2; size: -; D: -; V: TRBV29-1; DNA: TGCAGCGTAACAGGGATGACCGGGGAGCTGTTTTTT; CDR3: CSVTGMTGELFF
J: TRBJ2-2; size: once; D: -; V: TRBV28; DNA: TGTGCCAGCACCATTGATGTATCAGCCGGGGAGCTGTTTTTT; CDR3: CASTIDVSAGELFF
J: TRBJ1-1; size: -; D: -; V: TRBV24-1; DNA: TGTGCCACCAGTGATTCCGGGACACATAACACTGAAGCTTTCTTT; CDR3: CATSDSGTHNTEAFF
J: TRBJ1-5; size: -; D: TRBD1; V: TRBV7-3; DNA: TGTGCCAGCAGCCCCCCTGGGACAGGGAGGGATCAGCCCCAGCATTTT; CDR3: CASSPPGTGRDQPQHF
J: TRBJ1-1; size: -; D: -; V: TRBV5-6; DNA: TGTGCCAGCAGCTTGGAAGTCGGCTTGAACACTGAAGCTTTCTTT; CDR3: CASSLEVGLNTEAFF
J: TRBJ1-2; size: once; D: -; V: TRBV7-8; DNA: TGTGCCAGCAGCCCCAAAGCTAACTATGGCTACACCTTC; CDR3: CASSPKANYGYTF
J: TRBJ1-6; size: -; D: -; V: TRBV21-1; DNA: TGTGCCAGGACCGGGGGGGGACAGGATAATTCACCCCTCCACTTT; CDR3: CARTGGGQDNSPLHF
J: TRBJ1-1; size: -; D: TRBD1; V: TRBV7-2; DNA: TGTGCCAGCAGCTTAGGCCAGGGGGACCTAAACACTGAAGCTTTCTTT; CDR3: CASSLGQGDLNTEAFF
J: TRBJ2-6; size: -; D: TRBD1; V: TRBV29-1; DNA: TGCAGCGTTGAAGTCCGGGACAGGGATTTCTCTGGGGCCAACGTCCTGACTTTC; CDR3: CSVEVRDRDFSGANVLTF
J: TRBJ1-1; size: -; D: -; V: TRBV12-3/TRBV12-4; DNA: TGTGCCAGCAGTCCCCTCGCCGACACTGAAGCTTTCTTT; CDR3: CASSPLADTEAFF
J: TRBJ2-7; size: -; D: TRBD2; V: TRBV5-1; DNA: TGCGCCAGCAGCTGGACTAGCGGGGGGGCCTACGAGCAGTACTTC; CDR3: CASSWTSGGAYEQYF
J: TRBJ2-3; size: -; D: TRBD1; V: TRBV6-2/TRBV6-3; DNA: TGTGCCAGCAGTTATATTCTGTCGGACAGGGGGCGTCTATATGGAGATACGCAGTATTTT; CDR3: CASSYILSDRGRLYGDTQYF
J: TRBJ1-4; size: -; D: -; V: TRBV28; DNA: TGTGCCAGCAGGCCGATGGAGGCCCGGTGGGTGACTAATGAAAAACTGTTTTTT; CDR3: CASRPMEARWVTNEKLFF
J: TRBJ2-1; size: -; D: -; V: TRBV28; DNA: TGTGCCAGCAGCTGGACCGAGTACAATGAGCAGTTCTTC; CDR3: CASSWTEYNEQFF
J: TRBJ1-2; size: -; D: -; V: TRBV4-2; DNA: TGTGCCAGCAGCTTCGGGGGCAACTATGGCTACACCTTC; CDR3: CASSFGGNYGYTF
J: TRBJ1-3; size: -; D: -; V: TRBV30; DNA: TGTGCCTGGAGTAGGGGTTCACCGGGACGGTCCGCTGGAAACACCATATATTTT; CDR3: CAWSRGSPGRSAGNTIYF
J: TRBJ2-1; size: -; D: -; V: TRBV2; DNA: TGTGCCAGCAGGAAGGACGCCAAAACATACAATGAGCAGTTCTTC; CDR3: CASRKDAKTYNEQFF
J: TRBJ2-5; size: -; D: -; V: TRBV7-6; DNA: TGTGCCAGCAGCTTAGGTGGAGGAGGAGGGGAGACCCAGTACTTC; CDR3: CASSLGGGGGETQYF
J: TRBJ1-1; size: -; D: -; V: TRBV6-5; DNA: TGTGCCAGCAGTACGGGGGGCTCCACTGAAGCTTTCTTT; CDR3: CASSTGGSTEAFF
J: TRBJ2-7; size: -; D: -; V: TRBV15; DNA: TGTGCCACCAGCGGCGGGGTCAGGGCTAGTTACGAGCAGTACTTC; CDR3: CATSGGVRASYEQYF
J: TRBJ1-1; size: -; D: -; V: TRBV6-5; DNA: TGTGCCAGCAGTTTCAACAGGGCCACTGAAGCTTTCTTT; CDR3: CASSFNRATEAFF
J: TRBJ1-2; size: -; D: TRBD1; V: TRBV5-6; DNA: TGTGCCAGCAGCTTCGGGACAGGTTTTTCGGGGGGCTACACCTTC; CDR3: CASSFGTGFSGGYTF
J: TRBJ1-2; size: -; D: TRBD1; V: TRBV12-3/TRBV12-4; DNA: TGTGCCAGCGGTCGGACAGGGGGATATGGCTACACCTTC; CDR3: CASGRTGGYGYTF
J: TRBJ1-4; size: few; D: -; V: TRBV18; DNA: TGTGCCAGCTCACGCCCGCGTGAAAAACTGTTTTTT; CDR3: CASSRPREKLFF
J: TRBJ1-2; size: -; D: -; V: TRBV7-2; DNA: TGTGCCAGCAGCCCTTGGGGGGGTAACTATGGCTACACCTTC; CDR3: CASSPWGGNYGYTF
J: TRBJ2-3; size: -; D: TRBD2; V: TRBV11-2; DNA: TGTGCCAGCTGTCAAAGCGGGAGGATCACAGATACGCAGTATTTT; CDR3: CASCQSGRITDTQYF
J: TRBJ1-3; size: -; D: -; V: TRBV28; DNA: TGTGCCAGCAATATTCAGGGAATCTCTGGAAACACCATATATTTT; CDR3: CASNIQGISGNTIYF
J: TRBJ1-2; size: -; D: -; V: TRBV6-2/TRBV6-3; DNA: TGTGCCAGCAGTTACCGTGACACTCCCTCGTACTATGGCTACACCTTC; CDR3: CASSYRDTPSYYGYTF
J: TRBJ1-5; size: -; D: -; V: TRBV12-3/TRBV12-4; DNA: TGTGCCAGCAGTTTATATTGGGGGCCCCAGCATTTT; CDR3: CASSLYWGPQHF
J: TRBJ2-7; size: -; D: -; V: TRBV12-3/TRBV12-4; DNA: TGTGCCAGCAGTTTAGGGACTCGCCGGTACTTC; CDR3: CASSLGTRRYF
J: TRBJ1-5; size: -; D: TRBD1; V: TRBV24-1; DNA: TGTGCCACCAGTCAACACCGGGACAGGGATCAGCCCCAGCATTTT; CDR3: CATSQHRDRDQPQHF
J: TRBJ2-7; size: -; D: TRBD1; V: TRBV5-5; DNA: TGTGCCAGCAGCCTGGCAGGGGGCGGGTACGAGCAGTACTTC; CDR3: CASSLAGGGYEQYF
J: TRBJ1-3; size: -; D: TRBD1; V: TRBV5-1; DNA: TGCGCCAGCAGAACTATGACAGGGGCTGGAAACACCATATATTTT; CDR3: CASRTMTGAGNTIYF
J: TRBJ1-5; size: -; D: TRBD1; V: TRBV15; DNA: TGTGCCACCAGCAGGGACAGGGGTCCCAATCAGCCCCAGCATTTT; CDR3: CATSRDRGPNQPQHF
J: TRBJ2-1; size: -; D: TRBD1; V: TRBV11-2; DNA: TGTGCCAGCAGCTCACTCCGGGACAGTCGTTACAATGAGCAGTTCTTC; CDR3: CASSSLRDSRYNEQFF
J: TRBJ2-1; size: -; D: -; V: TRBV3-1/TRBV3-2; DNA: TGTGCCAGCAGCCAATCTAGTAGCGGTGAGCAGTTCTTC; CDR3: CASSQSSSGEQFF
J: TRBJ1-2; size: -; D: TRBD1; V: TRBV19; DNA: TGTGCCAGTAGTATTCCGGGACAGGCCCGCTATGGCTACACCTTC; CDR3: CASSIPGQARYGYTF
J: TRBJ1-2; size: -; D: -; V: TRBV25-1; DNA: TGTGCCACCCAAGGCAGGGGTAACTATGGCTACACCTTC; CDR3: CATQGRGNYGYTF
J: TRBJ2-5; size: -; D: TRBD2; V: TRBV9; DNA: TGTGCCAGCAGCGTAGTGGCTAGCGGGAGAGAGACCCAGTACTTC; CDR3: CASSVVASGRETQYF
J: TRBJ2-2; size: -; D: TRBD2; V: TRBV27; DNA: TGTGCCAGCAGTTTACGGGGGGGGGCGTTTTTCTCCGGGGAGCTGTTTTTT; CDR3: CASSLRGGAFFSGELFF
J: TRBJ2-1; size: -; D: TRBD2; V: TRBV4-3; DNA: TGCGCCAGCAGCCTAACCATAGCGGGGGGGCCGGGTGAGCAGTTCTTC; CDR3: CASSLTIAGGPGEQFF
J: TRBJ2-7; size: -; D: -; V: TRBV18; DNA: TGTGCCAGCTCACCGGCCGGTTGGCAGCCCTCCTACGAGCAGTACTTC; CDR3: CASSPAGWQPSYEQYF
J: TRBJ1-2; size: once; D: -; V: TRBV5-1; DNA: TGCGCCAGCAGCAATGGCCGGGGGGGCTATGGCTACACCTTC; CDR3: CASSNGRGGYGYTF
J: TRBJ1-2; size: -; D: -; V: TRBV9; DNA: TGTGCCAGCAGCGTAGGACCTCTCGGGGACTATGGCTACACCTTC; CDR3: CASSVGPLGDYGYTF